The sequence of this TCR beta chain was determined in a study of identical twins. General study findings and limits: These conclusions were based on statistical analysis (cross-sectional, not following the same donors). While abundant cord blood beta clonotypes carried fewer insertions, memory repertoires showed no such pattern. Models predicted less out-of-frame TCR alpha sharing in monozygotic twins than was found.

Through template switching, a universal primer site was introduced, and the cDNA contained unique molecular identifiers. TCRdb independently ran MiXCR on the 5' RACE reads; one entry per CDR3 protein. The sample gives some 590,000 distinct CDR3 sequences, 9.5% to 10% of which show up once; 3% is in the top ten. This clonotype was picked up many times. The antigen remains undetermined. This sample was also put to use in a study of yellow fever vaccine responses in identical twins.

The specimen sequenced was PBMCs. The source of this sequence is a woman under 30 in good health.

CDR3 bases: TGTGCCATCAGTGGACAGGCTGCCTACGAGCAGTACTTC. Its protein is CAISGQAAYEQYF. The chain carries TRBV10-3 and TRBJ2-7; D perhaps matches TRBD1 (6 bases). Germline CDR1 reads ENHRY; CDR2 reads SYGVKD. V lost 4 bases, J lost 2 bases, and 9 bases lay in between. The CDR3 has 13 residues.